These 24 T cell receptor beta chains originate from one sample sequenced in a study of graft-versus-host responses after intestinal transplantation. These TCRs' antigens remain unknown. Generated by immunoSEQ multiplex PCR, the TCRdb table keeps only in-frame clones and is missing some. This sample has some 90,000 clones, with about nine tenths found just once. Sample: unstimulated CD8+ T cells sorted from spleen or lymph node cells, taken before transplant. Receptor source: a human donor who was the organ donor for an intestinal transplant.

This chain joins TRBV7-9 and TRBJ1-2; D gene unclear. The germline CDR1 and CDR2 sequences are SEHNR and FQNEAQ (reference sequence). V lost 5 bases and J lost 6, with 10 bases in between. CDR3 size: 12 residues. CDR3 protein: CASSPNRDGYTF. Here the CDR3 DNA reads TGTGCCAGCAGCCCAAACCGCGATGGCTACACCTTC. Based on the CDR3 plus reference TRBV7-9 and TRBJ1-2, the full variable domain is DTGVSQNPRHKITKRGQNVTFRCDPISEHNRLYWYRQTLGQGPEFLTYFQNEAQLEKSRLLSDRFSAERPKGSFSTLEIQRTEQGDSAMYLCASSPNRDGYTFGSGTRLTVV.

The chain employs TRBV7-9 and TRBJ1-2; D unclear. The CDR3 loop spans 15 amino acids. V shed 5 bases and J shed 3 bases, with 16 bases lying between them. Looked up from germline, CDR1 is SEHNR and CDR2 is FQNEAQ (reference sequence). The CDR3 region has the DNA TGTGCCAGCAGCCCACCTGAGGGTTGGCACTATGGCTACACCTTC. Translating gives CASSPPEGWHYGYTF.

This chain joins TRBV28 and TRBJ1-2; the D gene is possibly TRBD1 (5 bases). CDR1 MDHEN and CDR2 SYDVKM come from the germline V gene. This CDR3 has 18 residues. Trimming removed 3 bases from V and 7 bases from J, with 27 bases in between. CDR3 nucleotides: TGTGCCAGCAGTTTCAAGAAATGGGCCCGCGGCGGGGGAGGTGGCTACACCTTC. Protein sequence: CASSFKKWARGGGGGYTF.

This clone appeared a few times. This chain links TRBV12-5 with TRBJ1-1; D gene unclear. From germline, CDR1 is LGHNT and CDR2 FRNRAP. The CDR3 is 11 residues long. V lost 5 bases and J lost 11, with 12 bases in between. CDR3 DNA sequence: TGTGCTAGTGGTCTCCCCCGCGGGGCTTTCTTT. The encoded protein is CASGLPRGAFF.

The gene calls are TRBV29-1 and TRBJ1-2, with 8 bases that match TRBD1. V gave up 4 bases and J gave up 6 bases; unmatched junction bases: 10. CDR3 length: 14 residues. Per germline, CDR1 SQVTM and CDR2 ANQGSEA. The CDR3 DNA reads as TGCAGCGTTGGTGGAGGACAGGGTAAGGATGGCTACACCTTC. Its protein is CSVGGGQGKDGYTF.

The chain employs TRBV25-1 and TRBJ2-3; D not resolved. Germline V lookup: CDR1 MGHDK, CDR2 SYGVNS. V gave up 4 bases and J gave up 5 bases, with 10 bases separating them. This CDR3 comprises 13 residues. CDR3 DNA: TGTGCCAGCAGTGCTAGTAGGCGAGATACGCAGTATTTT. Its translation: CASSASRRDTQYF. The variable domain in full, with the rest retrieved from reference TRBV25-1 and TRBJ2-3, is EADIYQTPRYLVIGTGKKITLECSQTMGHDKMYWYQQDPGMELHLIHYSYGVNSTEKGDLSSESTVSRIRTEHFPLTLESARPSHTSQYLCASSASRRDTQYFGPGTRLTVL.

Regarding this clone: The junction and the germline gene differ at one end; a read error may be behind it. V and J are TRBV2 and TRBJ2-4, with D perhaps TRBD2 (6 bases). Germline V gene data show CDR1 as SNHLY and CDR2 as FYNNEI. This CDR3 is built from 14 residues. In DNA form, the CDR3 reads TGTGCCAGCTGTGACCCCCGGGACTCAAACATTCAGTACTTC. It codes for CASCDPRDSNIQYF.

CDR3 loop: CASSLQVQVYNEQFF. The CDR3 nucleotides are TGTGCCAGCAGTTTACAGGTGCAGGTTTACAATGAGCAGTTCTTC. This sequence joins TRBV27 and TRBJ2-1, with D unclear. The CDR3 extends over 15 amino acids. V was clipped by 2 bases and J by 4 bases, with 12 bases between them. The germline V gene has CDR1 MNHEY and CDR2 SMNVEV (reference sequence).

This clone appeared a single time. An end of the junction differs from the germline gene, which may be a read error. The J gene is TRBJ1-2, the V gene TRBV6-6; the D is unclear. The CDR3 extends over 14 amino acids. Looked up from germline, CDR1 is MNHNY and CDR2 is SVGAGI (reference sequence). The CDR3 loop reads CASSPLVGFYGYAF. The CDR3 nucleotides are TGTGCCAGCAGTCCACTAGTGGGTTTTTATGGCTACGCCTTC.

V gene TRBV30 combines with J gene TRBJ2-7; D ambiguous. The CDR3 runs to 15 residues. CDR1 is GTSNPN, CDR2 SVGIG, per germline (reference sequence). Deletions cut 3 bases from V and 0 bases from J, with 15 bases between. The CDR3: CAWRSRDSSSYEQYF. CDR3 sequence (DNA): TGTGCCTGGAGATCCCGTGATTCGAGCTCCTACGAGCAGTACTTC.

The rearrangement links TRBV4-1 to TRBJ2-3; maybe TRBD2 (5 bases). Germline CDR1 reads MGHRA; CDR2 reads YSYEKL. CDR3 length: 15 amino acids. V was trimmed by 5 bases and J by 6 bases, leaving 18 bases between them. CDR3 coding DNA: TGCGCCAGCAGCGCCCTGGACTCGGGATGGGATACGCAGTATTTT. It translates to CASSALDSGWDTQYF.

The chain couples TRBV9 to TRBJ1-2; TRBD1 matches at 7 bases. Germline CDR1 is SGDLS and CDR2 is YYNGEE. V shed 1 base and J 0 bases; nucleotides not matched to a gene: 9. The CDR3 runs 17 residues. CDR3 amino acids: CASSVSGTARSNYGYTF. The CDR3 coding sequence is TGTGCCAGCAGCGTATCAGGGACAGCGAGATCTAACTATGGCTACACCTTC.

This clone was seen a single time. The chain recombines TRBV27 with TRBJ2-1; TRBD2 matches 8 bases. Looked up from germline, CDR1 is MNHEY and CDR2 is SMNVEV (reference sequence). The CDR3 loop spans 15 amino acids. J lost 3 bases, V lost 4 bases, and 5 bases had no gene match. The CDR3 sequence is CASSSGLGLYNEQFF. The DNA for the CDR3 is TGTGCCAGCAGTTCGGGACTAGGACTCTACAATGAGCAGTTCTTC.

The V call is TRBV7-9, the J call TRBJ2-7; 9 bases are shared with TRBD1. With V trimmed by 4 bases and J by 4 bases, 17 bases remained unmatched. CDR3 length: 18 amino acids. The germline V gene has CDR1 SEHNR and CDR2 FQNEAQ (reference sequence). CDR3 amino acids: CASSSAPEGTGRQYEQYF. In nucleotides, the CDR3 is TGTGCCAGCAGCTCTGCCCCAGAGGGGACAGGGAGGCAGTACGAGCAGTACTTC.

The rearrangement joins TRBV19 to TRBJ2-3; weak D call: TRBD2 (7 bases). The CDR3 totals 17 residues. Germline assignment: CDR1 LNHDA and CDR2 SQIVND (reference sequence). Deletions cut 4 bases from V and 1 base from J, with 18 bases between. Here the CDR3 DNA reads TGTGCCAGTAGTAGGGGGGGTGCGGGGGCCCGCACAGATACGCAGTATTTT. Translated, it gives CASSRGGAGARTDTQYF.

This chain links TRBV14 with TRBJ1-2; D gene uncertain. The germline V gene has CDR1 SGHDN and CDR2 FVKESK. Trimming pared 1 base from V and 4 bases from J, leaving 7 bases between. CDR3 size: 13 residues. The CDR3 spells CASSQVGGYGYTF. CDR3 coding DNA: TGTGCCAGCAGCCAAGTCGGAGGCTATGGCTACACCTTC.

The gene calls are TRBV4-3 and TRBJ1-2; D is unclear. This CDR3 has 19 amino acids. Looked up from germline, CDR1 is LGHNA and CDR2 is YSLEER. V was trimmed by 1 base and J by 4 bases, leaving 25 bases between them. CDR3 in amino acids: CASSQAPTEAGVSPYGYTF. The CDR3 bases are TGCGCCAGCAGCCAAGCACCCACGGAGGCCGGGGTTTCCCCCTATGGCTACACCTTC.

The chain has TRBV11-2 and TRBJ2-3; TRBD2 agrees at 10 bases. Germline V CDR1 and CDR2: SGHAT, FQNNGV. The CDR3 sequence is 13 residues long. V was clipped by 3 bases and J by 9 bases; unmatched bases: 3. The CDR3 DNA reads TGTGCCAGCAGCTTCGCTAGCGGGGGAACGCAGTATTTT. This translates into CASSFASGGTQYF.

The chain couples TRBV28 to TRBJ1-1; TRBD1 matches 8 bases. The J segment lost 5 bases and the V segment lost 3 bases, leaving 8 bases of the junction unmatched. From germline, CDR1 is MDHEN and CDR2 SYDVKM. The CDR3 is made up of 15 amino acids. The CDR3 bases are TGTGCCAGCAGTTTGAGGGGGACAGGAAGGACTGAAGCTTTCTTT. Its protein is CASSLRGTGRTEAFF.

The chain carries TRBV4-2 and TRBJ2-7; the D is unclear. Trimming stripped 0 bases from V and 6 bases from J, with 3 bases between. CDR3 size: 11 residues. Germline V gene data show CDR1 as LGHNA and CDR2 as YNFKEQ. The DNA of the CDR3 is TGTGCCAGCAGCCAAGACTCCGAGCAGTACTTC. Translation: CASSQDSEQYF.

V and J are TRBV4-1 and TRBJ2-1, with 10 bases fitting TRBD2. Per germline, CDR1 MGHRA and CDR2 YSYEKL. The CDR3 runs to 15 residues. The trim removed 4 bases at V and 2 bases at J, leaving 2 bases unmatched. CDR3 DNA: TGCGCCAGCAGCCTAAGCGGGGGGGCCTACAATGAGCAGTTCTTC. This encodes CASSLSGGAYNEQFF.

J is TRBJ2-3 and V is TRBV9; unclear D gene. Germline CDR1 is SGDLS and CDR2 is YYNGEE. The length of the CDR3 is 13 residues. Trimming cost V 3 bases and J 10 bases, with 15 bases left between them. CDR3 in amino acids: CASSAQEEPAQYF. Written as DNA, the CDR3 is TGTGCCAGCAGCGCCCAAGAGGAACCTGCGCAGTATTTT.

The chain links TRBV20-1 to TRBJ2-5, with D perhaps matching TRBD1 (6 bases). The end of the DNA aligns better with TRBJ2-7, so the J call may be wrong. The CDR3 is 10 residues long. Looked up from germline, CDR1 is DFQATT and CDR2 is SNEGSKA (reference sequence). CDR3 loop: CSAGAHEQYF. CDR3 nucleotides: TGCAGTGCGGGGGCCCACGAGCAGTACTTC.

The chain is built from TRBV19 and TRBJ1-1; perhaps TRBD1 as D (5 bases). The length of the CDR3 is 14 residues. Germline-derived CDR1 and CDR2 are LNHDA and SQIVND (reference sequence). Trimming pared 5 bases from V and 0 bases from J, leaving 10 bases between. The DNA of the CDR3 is TGTGCCAGTAGTTGGGGGGTAATGAACACTGAAGCTTTCTTT. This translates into CASSWGVMNTEAFF.